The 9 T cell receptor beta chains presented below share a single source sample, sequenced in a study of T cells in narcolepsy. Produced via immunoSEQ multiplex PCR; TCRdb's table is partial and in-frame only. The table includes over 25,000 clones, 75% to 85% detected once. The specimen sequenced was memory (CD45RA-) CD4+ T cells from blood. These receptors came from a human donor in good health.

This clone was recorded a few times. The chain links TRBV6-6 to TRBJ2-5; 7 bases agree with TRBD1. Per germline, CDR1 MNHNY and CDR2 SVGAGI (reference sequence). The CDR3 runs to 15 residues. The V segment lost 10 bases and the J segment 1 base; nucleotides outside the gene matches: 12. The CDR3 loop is CATKPWNRGQETQYF. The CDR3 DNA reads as TGTGCCACGAAACCCTGGAACAGGGGCCAAGAGACCCAGTACTTC.

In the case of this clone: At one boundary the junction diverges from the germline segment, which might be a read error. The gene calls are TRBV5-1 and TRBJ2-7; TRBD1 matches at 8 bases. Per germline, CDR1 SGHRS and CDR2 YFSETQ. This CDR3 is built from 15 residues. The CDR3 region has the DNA TGTGCCAGCAGCCCCGGGGACCTGGACAGGGTAGAACAGTACTTC. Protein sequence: CASSPGDLDRVEQYF.

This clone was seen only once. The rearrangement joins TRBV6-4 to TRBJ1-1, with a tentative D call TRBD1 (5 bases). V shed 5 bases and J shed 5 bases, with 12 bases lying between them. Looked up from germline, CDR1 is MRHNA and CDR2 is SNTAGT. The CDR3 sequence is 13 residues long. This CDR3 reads CASSSSGGTEAFF. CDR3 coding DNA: TGTGCCAGCAGTTCCTCGGGGGGGACTGAAGCTTTCTTT.

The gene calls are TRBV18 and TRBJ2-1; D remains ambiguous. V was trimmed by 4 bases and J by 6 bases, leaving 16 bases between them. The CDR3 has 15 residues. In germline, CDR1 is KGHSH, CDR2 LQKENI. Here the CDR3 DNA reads TGTGCCAGCTCACTCCTCGGGCAGAAAGCCAATGAGCAGTTCTTC. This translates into CASSLLGQKANEQFF.

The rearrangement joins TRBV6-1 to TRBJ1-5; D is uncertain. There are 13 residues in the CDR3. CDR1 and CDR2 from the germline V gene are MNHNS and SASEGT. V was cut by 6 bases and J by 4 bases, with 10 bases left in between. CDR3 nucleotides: TGTGCCAGCAGGGCGCTAGGAAATCAGCCCCAGCATTTT. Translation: CASRALGNQPQHF.

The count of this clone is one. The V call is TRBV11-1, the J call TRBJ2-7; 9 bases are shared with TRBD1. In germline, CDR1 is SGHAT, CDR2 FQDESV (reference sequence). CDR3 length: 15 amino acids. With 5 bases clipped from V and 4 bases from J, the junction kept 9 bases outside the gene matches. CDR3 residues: CASSLGTGRVYEQYF. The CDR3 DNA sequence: TGTGCCAGCAGCCTCGGGACAGGGCGAGTTTACGAGCAGTACTTC.

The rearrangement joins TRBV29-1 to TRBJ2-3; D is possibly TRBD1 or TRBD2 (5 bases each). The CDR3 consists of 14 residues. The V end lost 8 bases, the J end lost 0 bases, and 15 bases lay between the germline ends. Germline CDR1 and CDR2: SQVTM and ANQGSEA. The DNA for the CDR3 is TGCAGCTCGGACGGGACCGATAGCACAGATACGCAGTATTTT. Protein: CSSDGTDSTDTQYF.

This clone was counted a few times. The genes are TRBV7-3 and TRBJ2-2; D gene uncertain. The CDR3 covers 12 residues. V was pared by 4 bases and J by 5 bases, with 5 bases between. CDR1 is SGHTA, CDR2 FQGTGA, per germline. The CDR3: CASSSPTGELFF. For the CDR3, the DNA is TGTGCCAGCAGCTCCCCAACCGGGGAGCTGTTTTTT.

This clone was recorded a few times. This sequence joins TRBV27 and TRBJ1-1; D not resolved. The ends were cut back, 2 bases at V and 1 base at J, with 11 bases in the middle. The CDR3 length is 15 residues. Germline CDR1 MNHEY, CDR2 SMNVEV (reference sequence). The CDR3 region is CASSLGMLPNTEAFF. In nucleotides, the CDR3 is TGTGCCAGCAGTTTAGGCATGCTACCGAACACTGAAGCTTTCTTT.